A single sample gave rise to the 15 T cell receptor beta chains below, sequenced in a study of molecular identifiers for immune sequencing clone quantification. Via MiXCR, TCRdb re-called the PCR reads, giving one row per CDR3 protein. The sample has roughly 320,000 distinct CDR3 sequences, 24% seen once; the top ten hold 0.74%. Sequenced material: naive CD8+ T cells from blood, with Jurkat cell RNA spiked in. Subset described: FACS-sorted CD8+CD4-CCR7+CD45RA+ naive T cells. The source is a human donor in good health. Some libraries in this study had Jurkat cell RNA spiked in.

Comments on this clonotype: A clone one base away is much larger, so this may be a read error. The V call is TRBV24-1, the J call TRBJ2-1; D unclear. This CDR3 has 13 residues. Per the germline V gene, CDR1 is KGHDR and CDR2 is SFDVKD. The CDR3 spells CTTSDSGRNEQFF. CDR3 coding DNA: TGTACCACCAGTGATTCCGGACGGAATGAGCAGTTCTTC.

The chain employs TRBV7-9 and TRBJ2-7; D ambiguous. The V gene lost 2 bases and the J gene lost 5 bases, with 19 bases spanning the gap. This CDR3 contains 16 residues. Germline V gives CDR1 SEHNR, CDR2 FQNEAQ (reference sequence). CDR3 sequence (DNA): TGTGCCAGCAGCTTACCGATTGCAGGAGCCCCGGACGAGCAGTACTTC. It translates to CASSLPIAGAPDEQYF.

This clonotype has a count of ten or more. The chain recombines TRBV4-1 with TRBJ1-1; D possibly corresponds to TRBD1 (6 bases). This CDR3 is 15 amino acids long. The V gene's germline CDR1 is MGHRA and CDR2 YSYEKL. V was shortened by 3 bases and J by 4 bases, with 15 bases between the two germline ends. CDR3 residues: CASSQATGLSTEAFF. The CDR3 bases are TGCGCCAGCAGCCAGGCTACAGGGCTTAGCACTGAAGCTTTCTTT.

This clonotype was counted between two and nine times. The chain carries TRBV19 and TRBJ2-7; D is unclear. The germline V gene encodes CDR1 LNHDA and CDR2 SQIVND (reference sequence). The CDR3 loop spans 12 amino acids. The V gene lost 3 bases and the J gene lost 2 bases, with 5 bases spanning the gap. The CDR3 sequence: CASSMSAYEQYF. The CDR3 DNA is TGTGCCAGTAGTATGAGTGCCTACGAGCAGTACTTC.

About this clonotype: It is likely a read error, because the conserved phenylalanine at the end of the CDR3 is missing. The chain employs TRBV29-1 and TRBJ2-5, with D perhaps matching TRBD2 (5 bases). Trimming left V 3 bases short and J 3 bases short, with 17 bases between. The CDR3 has 15 amino acids. Germline V gene sequence: CDR1 SQVTM, CDR2 ANQGSEA. The CDR3 loop is CSVEGEWDRKETQYL. As DNA, the CDR3 is TGCAGCGTTGAGGGAGAATGGGATCGGAAAGAGACCCAGTACTTA.

The chain joins TRBV20-1 to TRBJ2-7; TRBD2 aligns across 10 bases. This CDR3 spans 12 amino acids. The germline gives CDR1 DFQATT, CDR2 SNEGSKA (reference sequence). The DNA of the CDR3 is TGCAGCACTACTAGCGGGAAGCACGGGCAGTACTTC. It yields the protein CSTTSGKHGQYF.

This clonotype appeared a few times. The chain joins TRBV11-2 to TRBJ2-5; D unresolved. Between the trimmed V and J ends, which lost 1 base and 5 bases, there was a span of 5 bases. The CDR3 has 12 amino acids. In germline, CDR1 is SGHAT, CDR2 FQNNGV. CDR3 bases: TGTGCCAGCAGCTTAGTGAAGGAGACCCAGTACTTC. Translation: CASSLVKETQYF.

Of note for this clonotype: One base away lies a much larger clone, so this may be a sequencing read error. The chain joins TRBV28 to TRBJ1-1; 8 bases are a match to TRBD1. Per the germline V gene, CDR1 is MDHEN and CDR2 is SYDVKM. The CDR3 extends over 15 amino acids. CDR3 sequence (DNA): TGTGCCAGCAGTCGGGACAGGTTTATGAACTCTGAAGCTTTCTTT. This encodes CASSRDRFMNSEAFF.

This clonotype was picked up many times. In DNA, the CDR3 is TGCGCCAGCAGCCAAGATCGAATTGAGGGGATCGGCGTCAAAAACATTCAGTACTTC. Amino acid sequence: CASSQDRIEGIGVKNIQYF. The chain has TRBV4-3 and TRBJ2-4; D possibly uses TRBD1 or TRBD2 (5 bases each). Germline V lookup: CDR1 LGHNA, CDR2 YSLEER. This CDR3 comprises 19 residues. Trimming removed 0 bases at V and 3 bases at J, with 21 bases between.

In the case of this clonotype: Since a much larger clone is just one base distant, this may be a read error. This chain uses TRBV7-9 with TRBJ2-1; D assignment may be TRBD1 or TRBD2 (5 bases each). V shed 2 bases and J shed 5 bases, with 16 bases lying between them. Germline V lookup: CDR1 SEHNR, CDR2 FQNEAQ (reference sequence). The CDR3 is 16 amino acids. This chain's CDR3 is CASSLSRGQIDNEQFF. In DNA form, the CDR3 reads TGTGCCAGCAGCTTATCACGGGGCCAGATAGACAATGAGCAGTTCTTC.

This clonotype was observed a handful of times. The V call is TRBV4-2, the J call TRBJ1-2; D possibly corresponds to TRBD1 (5 bases). The CDR3 is made up of 16 amino acids. CDR1 is LGHNA, CDR2 YNFKEQ, per germline. Trimming cost V 2 bases and J 0 bases, with 13 bases left between them. CDR3 residues: CASSQNNPGPNYGYTF. DNA for the CDR3: TGTGCCAGCAGCCAAAACAATCCGGGGCCTAACTATGGCTACACCTTC.

About this clonotype itself: Germline and junction disagree at one end, which may indicate a read error. The chain recombines TRBV4-3 with TRBJ2-7; TRBD1 agrees at 9 bases. The CDR3 covers 15 residues. Germline V lookup: CDR1 LGHNA, CDR2 YSLEER. DNA of the CDR3: TGCGCCAGCAGCCCCAGTGGGACAGGGTATGGGGAGCAGTGCTTC. It is translated as CASSPSGTGYGEQCF.

This clonotype was picked up many times. The chain links TRBV7-9 to TRBJ2-2; 7 bases fit TRBD1. The CDR3 is made up of 14 amino acids. The germline CDR1 and CDR2 sequences are SEHNR and FQNEAQ (reference sequence). The ends lost 2 bases at V and 3 bases at J; junction bases unmatched: 0. In DNA, the CDR3 is TGTGCCAGCAGCTTAACAGGGGACACCGGGGAGCTGTTTTTT. This encodes CASSLTGDTGELFF.

Worth noting for this clonotype: This may be a read error: a much more frequent sequence differs by one nucleotide. This chain uses TRBV19 with TRBJ2-6; TRBD1 is a possible D gene (7 bases). CDR1 and CDR2 from the germline V gene are LNHDA and SQIVND (reference sequence). The CDR3 has 16 amino acids. Trimming cost V 7 bases and J 2 bases, with 15 bases left between them. CDR3: CASTPGDSPGANVLTF. In DNA, the CDR3 is TGTGCCAGTACCCCGGGGGACAGCCCTGGGGCCAACGTCCTGACTTTC.

In this sample, this clonotype turned up many times. The chain joins TRBV7-9 to TRBJ2-3; D gene uncertain. The ends were cut back, 2 bases at V and 4 bases at J, with 10 bases in the middle. The length of the CDR3 is 14 residues. CDR1 and CDR2 from the germline V gene are SEHNR and FQNEAQ (reference sequence). CDR3 loop: CASSLQQFPDTQYF. The CDR3 DNA sequence: TGTGCCAGCAGCTTACAACAGTTTCCAGATACGCAGTATTTT.